This T cell receptor (beta chain) came from a study of radiation and T cells in renal cell carcinoma. Across the study: Nephrectomy followed 15 Gy stereotactic body radiation by 4 weeks.

The table came from immunoSEQ multiplex PCR; TCRdb's copy has only in-frame clones and leaves some out. The sample includes 140,000 or so clones, approximately 90% of them seen just once. General study results and limits: In blood, top tumor clones expanded by 2 weeks, shrinking by 4.

Noted time point: baseline pretreatment blood. Treatment in this sample: 15 Gy SBRT to primary tumor, nephrectomy 4 weeks later. Blood was sampled at baseline, 2 weeks and 4 weeks after SBRT. The patient's renal cell carcinoma had clear cell pathology. Comment on this clone: What it binds is not known.

The CDR3 loop spans 13 amino acids. V was cut by 1 base and J by 5 bases, with 8 bases left in between. Germline CDR1 KGHSH, CDR2 LQKENI. This rearrangement joins TRBV18 to TRBJ1-1; no clear D. The receptor was derived from a woman aged 50 to 65 with renal cell carcinoma. Sequencing used blood, obtained from a patient whose treatment included radiotherapy and nephrectomy. CDR3 sequence: CASSPQGRTEAFF. In DNA form, the CDR3 reads TGTGCCAGCTCACCACAGGGTAGGACTGAAGCTTTCTTT.